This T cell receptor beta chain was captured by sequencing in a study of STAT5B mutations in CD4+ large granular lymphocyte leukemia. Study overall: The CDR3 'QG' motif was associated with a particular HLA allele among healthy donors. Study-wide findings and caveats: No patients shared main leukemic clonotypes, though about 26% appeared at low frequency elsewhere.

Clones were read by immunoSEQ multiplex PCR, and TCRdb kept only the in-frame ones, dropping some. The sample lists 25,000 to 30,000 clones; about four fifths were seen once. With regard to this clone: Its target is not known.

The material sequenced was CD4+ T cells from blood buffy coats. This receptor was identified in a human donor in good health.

The CDR3 protein is CASSSRDPRLYEQYF. CDR3 DNA sequence: TGCGCCAGCAGCTCCCGGGACCCAAGGCTCTACGAGCAGTACTTC. The chain carries TRBV5-1 and TRBJ2-7; D assignment may be TRBD1 or TRBD2 (5 bases each). The V and J ends lost 3 bases and 3 bases respectively, with 16 bases between them. Germline V lookup: CDR1 SGHRS, CDR2 YFSETQ. The CDR3 has 15 amino acids.